Given below is one T cell receptor beta chain in context. The data are from a study of blood T cell repertoires in COVID-19. Study as a whole: From the United States, Italy and Spain came samples of acute and convalescent COVID-19. The analysed material was cDNA or gDNA that came from T cells, B-cell-depleted T cells, or PBMCs.

Deletions cut 4 bases from V and 4 bases from J, with 14 bases between. Germline CDR1 SGHTS, CDR2 YDEGEE. The CDR3 has 14 amino acids. Authors' methods: Reference gene primer amplification gave nucleated cell count estimates. The data were produced by immunoSEQ multiplex PCR, yet TCRdb's version contains in-frame clones alone and is incomplete. V and J calls and clone size come straight from that table; D and trimming were deduced from the DNA. The sample has around 270,000 clones, roughly 89% seen once. The receptor comes from a man aged 40-50 years with acute or convalescent COVID-19. The chain has TRBV5-8 and TRBJ2-5, with a tentative D call TRBD1 (5 bases). Input material: peripheral blood. The CDR3 spells CASSQGPNGETQYF. The CDR3 region has the DNA TGTGCCAGCAGCCAGGGCCCTAACGGAGAGACCCAGTACTTC. The full variable domain, completed using reference TRBV5-8 and TRBJ2-5, is EAGVTQSPTHLIKTRGQQATLRCSPISGHTSVYWYQQALGLGLQFLLWYDEGEERNRGNFPPRFSGRQFPNYSSELNVNALELEDSALYLCASSQGPNGETQYFGPGTRLLVL.